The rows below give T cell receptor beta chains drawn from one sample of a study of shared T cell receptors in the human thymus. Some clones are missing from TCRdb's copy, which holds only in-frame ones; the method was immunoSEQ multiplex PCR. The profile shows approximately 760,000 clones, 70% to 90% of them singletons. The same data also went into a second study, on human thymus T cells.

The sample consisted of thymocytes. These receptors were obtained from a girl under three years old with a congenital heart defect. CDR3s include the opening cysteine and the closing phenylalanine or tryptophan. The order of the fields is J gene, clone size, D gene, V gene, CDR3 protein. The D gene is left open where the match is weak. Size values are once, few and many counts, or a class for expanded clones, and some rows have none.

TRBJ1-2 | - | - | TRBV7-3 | CASSLKAEGVDGYTF
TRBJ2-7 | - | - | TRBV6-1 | CASSETPSRQAMYEQYF
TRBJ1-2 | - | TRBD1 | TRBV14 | CASRGTGGKNTTNYGYTF
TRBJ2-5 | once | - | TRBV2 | CASSYTKTQYF
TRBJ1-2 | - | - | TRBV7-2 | CASSLVGDEGVGYGYTF
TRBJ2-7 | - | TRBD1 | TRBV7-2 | CASSPGQANGGIHDEQYF
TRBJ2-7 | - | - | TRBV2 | CASSEPDSSYEQYF
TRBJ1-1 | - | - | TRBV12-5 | CASGLVIVPLRGVRTEAFF
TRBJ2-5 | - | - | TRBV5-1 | CASSLNQETQYF
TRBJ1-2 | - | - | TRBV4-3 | CASSQQPGTRVRYTF
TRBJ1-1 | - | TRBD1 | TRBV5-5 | CASSPHDRATEAFF
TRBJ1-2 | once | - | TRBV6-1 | CASSKNGQYYGYTF
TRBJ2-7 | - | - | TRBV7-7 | CASSQRYRGEQYF
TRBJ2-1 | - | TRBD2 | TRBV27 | CASSFGAGGYNEQFF
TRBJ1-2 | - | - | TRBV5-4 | CASSSWHGHLVYGYTF
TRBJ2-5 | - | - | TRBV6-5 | CASTTWSTETQYF
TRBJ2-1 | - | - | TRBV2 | CASSSDSSNEQFF
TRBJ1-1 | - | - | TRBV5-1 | CASSFVTGKAFF
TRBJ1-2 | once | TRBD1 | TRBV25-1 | CASSDSGGNLRDGYTF
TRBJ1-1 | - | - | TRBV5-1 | CASSLSTSLGDTEAFF
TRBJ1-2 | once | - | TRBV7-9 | CASSLVARGSANYGYTF
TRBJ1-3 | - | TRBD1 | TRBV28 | CASSPGQAGNTIYF
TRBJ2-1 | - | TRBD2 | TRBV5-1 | CASSPSGGKDEQFF
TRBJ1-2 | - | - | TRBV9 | CASSVVPGDYGYTF
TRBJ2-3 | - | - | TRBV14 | CASSQVLGPGDTQYF
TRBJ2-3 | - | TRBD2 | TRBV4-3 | CASSQDTPPGAGDTGDTQYF
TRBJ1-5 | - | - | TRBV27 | CASSPRTARGNQPQHF
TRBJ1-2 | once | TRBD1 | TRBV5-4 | CASSLYRGHGYTF
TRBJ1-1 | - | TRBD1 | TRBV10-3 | CATGGGQPPNLEAFF
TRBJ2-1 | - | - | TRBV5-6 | CASSFPQGGRNEQFF
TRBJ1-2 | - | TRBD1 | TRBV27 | CASSPYSRTGGDYGYTF
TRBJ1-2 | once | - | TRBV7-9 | CASSIPPGQNYGYTF
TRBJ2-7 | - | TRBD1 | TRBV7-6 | CASSIRLTGLHEQYF
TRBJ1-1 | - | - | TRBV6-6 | CASSPGPREKNTEAFF
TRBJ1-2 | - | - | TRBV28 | CASTPRRIGKFANYGYTF
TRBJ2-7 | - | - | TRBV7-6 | CASSQTSRSGGRSYEQYF
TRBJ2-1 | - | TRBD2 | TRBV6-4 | CASSDSERGGYNEQFF
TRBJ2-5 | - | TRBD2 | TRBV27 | CASSFRGPGLAGGPHF
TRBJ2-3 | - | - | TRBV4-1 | CASRRIRQGPRDTQYF
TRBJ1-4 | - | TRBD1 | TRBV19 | CASLETSGTARNEKLFF
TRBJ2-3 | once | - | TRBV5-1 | CASSLDRSTDTQYF
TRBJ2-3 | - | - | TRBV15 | CATSSTLGASSTDTQYF